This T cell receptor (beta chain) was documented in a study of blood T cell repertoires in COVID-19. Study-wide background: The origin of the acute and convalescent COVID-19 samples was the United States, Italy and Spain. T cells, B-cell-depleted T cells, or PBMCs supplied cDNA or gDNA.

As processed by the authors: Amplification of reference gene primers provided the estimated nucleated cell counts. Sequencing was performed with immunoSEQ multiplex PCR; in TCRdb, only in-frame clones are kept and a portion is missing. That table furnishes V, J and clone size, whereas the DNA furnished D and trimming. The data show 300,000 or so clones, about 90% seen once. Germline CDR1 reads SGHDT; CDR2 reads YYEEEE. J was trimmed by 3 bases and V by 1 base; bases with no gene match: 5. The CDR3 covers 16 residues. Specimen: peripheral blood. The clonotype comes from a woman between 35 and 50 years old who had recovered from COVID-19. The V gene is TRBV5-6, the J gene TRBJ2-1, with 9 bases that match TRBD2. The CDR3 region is CASSLWRRGGYNEQFF. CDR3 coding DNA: TGTGCCAGCAGCTTGTGGAGGCGGGGGGGCTACAATGAGCAGTTCTTC.